These 19 T cell receptor beta chains share one sample of origin, sequenced in a study of blood T cell repertoires in COVID-19. TCRdb's table, derived via immunoSEQ multiplex PCR, lists solely in-frame clones and lacks some. There are about 280,000 clones in the sample; 88% occur only once, and roughly 9.1% lies in the top ten. Material for sequencing was peripheral blood. The receptors were sampled from a man younger than 30 with active or convalescent COVID-19.

The V gene is TRBV27, the J gene TRBJ2-1; 7 positions agree with TRBD1. This CDR3 has 14 amino acids. V dropped 5 bases and J dropped 8; count of bases not matched to a gene: 9. Germline CDR1 and CDR2: MNHEY and SMNVEV (reference sequence). The CDR3 DNA follows: TGTGCCAGCAGTCCAAATTACAGGGGCCATGAGCAGTTCTTC. Translated, it gives CASSPNYRGHEQFF.

The chain has TRBV27 and TRBJ1-4; a weak D match, TRBD1 (5 bases). The CDR3 extends over 14 amino acids. V lost 4 bases to trimming and J lost 6 bases, with 12 bases between them. Per germline, CDR1 MNHEY and CDR2 SMNVEV (reference sequence). In DNA form, the CDR3 reads TGTGCCAGCAGTTCAGGGAAGTCACATGAAAAACTGTTTTTT. Encoded protein: CASSSGKSHEKLFF.

This clone has only one observation. The chain carries TRBV10-3 and TRBJ1-2; 7 positions agree with TRBD1. The CDR3 sequence is 17 residues long. V was pared by 5 bases and J by 0 bases, with 12 bases of the junction left unmatched. Per germline, CDR1 ENHRY and CDR2 SYGVKD. CDR3 region: CAISFLGGTEANYGYTF. DNA for the CDR3: TGTGCCATCAGTTTCCTCGGTGGGACAGAAGCTAACTATGGCTACACCTTC.

The chain has TRBV19 and TRBJ2-2, with TRBD1 matching over 8 bases. Germline V gene lookup returns CDR1 LNHDA and CDR2 SQIVND (reference sequence). With 4 bases clipped from V and 7 bases from J, the junction kept 8 bases outside the gene matches. CDR3 size: 15 residues. The CDR3 coding sequence is TGTGCCAGTAGTACTCTGACAGGGGTGAACGGGGAGCTGTTTTTT. Translation gives CASSTLTGVNGELFF.

The chain links TRBV7-7 to TRBJ2-5; D is perhaps TRBD1 (5 bases). Trimming pared 4 bases from V and 2 bases from J, leaving 20 bases between. From germline, CDR1 is SSHAT and CDR2 FNYEAQ (reference sequence). The CDR3 contains 17 residues. CDR3 sequence reads: CASSSLGGAEMQETQYF. For the CDR3, the DNA is TGTGCCAGCAGCTCCCTTGGTGGGGCCGAGATGCAAGAGACCCAGTACTTC.

This clone was recorded only once. This chain links TRBV3-1 (or the pseudogene TRBV3-2) with TRBJ1-1; D might be TRBD1 (6 bases). Germline CDR1 and CDR2: LGHDT and YNNKEL (reference sequence). Trimming took off 8 bases at V and 4 bases at J, with 14 bases between the two ends. CDR3 length: 13 amino acids. CDR3 sequence: CASLGALGTEAFF. CDR3 sequence (DNA): TGTGCCAGCTTGGGGGCGTTGGGCACTGAAGCTTTCTTT.

The chain recombines TRBV2 with TRBJ2-2, with TRBD1 as a possible D gene (6 bases). Germline V gene sequence: CDR1 SNHLY, CDR2 FYNNEI. CDR3 length: 14 residues. With 8 bases removed from V and 4 bases from J, the gap between germline ends came to 14 bases. DNA of the CDR3: TGTGCCAGCGGCTATACAGGGTCCACCGGGGAGCTGTTTTTT. It yields the protein CASGYTGSTGELFF.

The chain joins TRBV7-2 to TRBJ1-2; 7 nucleotides agree with TRBD1. The CDR3 covers 13 residues. Germline V gives CDR1 SGHTA, CDR2 FQGNSA. V trimming: 6 bases; J trimming: 2 bases; junction bases outside the gene matches: 3. The CDR3 is CASRQTGNYGYTF. The CDR3 DNA sequence: TGTGCCAGCAGGCAGACAGGGAACTATGGCTACACCTTC.

The V and J genes are TRBV2 and TRBJ2-2; D perhaps matches TRBD2 (5 bases). Trimming took 4 bases from V and 8 from J, leaving 14 bases between them. CDR1 and CDR2 (germline): SNHLY, FYNNEI. The CDR3 sequence is 14 residues long. For the CDR3, the DNA is TGTGCCAGCAGTGTGGGCCTGTGGACTGGGGAGCTGTTTTTT. As protein: CASSVGLWTGELFF. Combining the CDR3 with reference TRBV2 and TRBJ2-2 gives the whole variable domain EPEVTQTPSHQVTQMGQEVILRCVPISNHLYFYWYRQILGQKVEFLVSFYNNEISEKSEIFDDQFSVERPDGSNFTLKIRSTKLEDSAMYFCASSVGLWTGELFFGEGSRLTVL.

The V call is TRBV6-2 or TRBV6-3, the J call TRBJ1-1; 9 nucleotides agree with TRBD1. The V segment lost 6 bases and the J segment 4 bases; nucleotides outside the gene matches: 6. The CDR3 is made up of 14 amino acids. Germline V gene lookup returns CDR1 MNHEY and CDR2 SVGEGT. For the CDR3, the DNA is TGTGCCAGCAGCCTTACAGGGGGCCTCACTGAAGCTTTCTTT. Translated: CASSLTGGLTEAFF.

V is TRBV4-2 and J is TRBJ1-5, with D tentatively TRBD1 (6 bases). Trimming removed 4 bases from V and 1 base from J, with 11 bases in between. Germline V gene sequence: CDR1 LGHNA, CDR2 YNFKEQ. CDR3 length: 15 residues. The CDR3 nucleotides read TGTGCCAGCAGCCCGACGGGACAAAGCAATCAGCCCCAGCATTTT. Translation: CASSPTGQSNQPQHF.

This chain joins TRBV4-1 and TRBJ2-3, with 7 positions matching TRBD1. The junction had 7 bases not matched to a gene; V was cut back by 4 bases and J by 0 bases. The CDR3 is 16 amino acids. Germline-derived CDR1 and CDR2 are MGHRA and YSYEKL. The CDR3, as DNA: TGCGCCAGCAGCCGCGCCGGACAGGCTAGCACAGATACGCAGTATTTT. Translating gives CASSRAGQASTDTQYF.

This clone came up once. CDR3 amino acids: CASSPTPPSGYNEQFF. The CDR3 coding sequence is TGTGCCAGCAGCCCGACCCCCCCTAGCGGCTACAATGAGCAGTTCTTC. The rearrangement joins TRBV9 to TRBJ2-1; TRBD2 aligns across 7 bases. The CDR3 consists of 16 residues. V lost 4 bases, J lost 3 bases, and 10 bases stayed unmatched. The V gene's germline CDR1 is SGDLS and CDR2 YYNGEE.

The rearrangement joins TRBV6-2 or TRBV6-3 to TRBJ2-6; D might be TRBD2 (5 bases). Germline loops: CDR1 MNHEY, CDR2 SVGEGT. V lost 7 bases to trimming and J lost 0 bases, with 10 bases between them. The CDR3 loop spans 15 amino acids. CDR3 sequence (DNA): TGTGCCAGCACCCCTCGGGGCTCTGGGGCCAACGTCCTGACTTTC. Protein product: CASTPRGSGANVLTF.

This chain uses TRBV3-1 (or the pseudogene TRBV3-2) with TRBJ1-1; 10 nucleotides match TRBD1. Trimming removed 3 bases from V and 4 bases from J; junction bases left unmatched: 8. The CDR3 runs 16 residues. CDR1 is LGHDT and CDR2 is YNNKEL in the germline V gene (reference sequence). The CDR3 spells CASSHPTGQGGTEAFF. The CDR3, as DNA: TGTGCCAGCAGCCATCCCACTGGACAGGGGGGCACTGAAGCTTTCTTT.

This clone was seen once. The chain employs TRBV9 and TRBJ1-4; 8 bases are shared with TRBD1. This CDR3 contains 16 residues. Germline V gene lookup returns CDR1 SGDLS and CDR2 YYNGEE. The V and J ends lost 4 bases and 8 bases, in that order; junction bases with no gene match: 13. CDR3 nucleotides: TGTGCCAGCAGCACCCGTAAGGACAGGGACGAGGAAAAACTGTTTTTT. It yields the protein CASSTRKDRDEEKLFF.

A few counts support this clone. V gene TRBV18 combines with J gene TRBJ2-3; 11 positions agree with TRBD2. Trimming cost V 1 base and J 0 bases; bases outside gene matches: 6. The CDR3 consists of 18 residues. CDR1 is KGHSH, CDR2 LQKENI, per germline. This CDR3 reads CASSPRLAGHRSTDTQYF. CDR3 bases: TGTGCCAGCTCACCACGACTAGCGGGACACCGGAGCACAGATACGCAGTATTTT.

The chain is built from TRBV4-1 and TRBJ2-5, with 9 positions matching TRBD2. The trim removed 1 base at V and 2 bases at J, leaving 5 bases unmatched. The CDR3 covers 16 residues. Per the germline V gene, CDR1 is MGHRA and CDR2 is YSYEKL. In DNA form, the CDR3 reads TGCGCCAGCAGCCAAGGGGTAGCGGGGGTGCAAGAGACCCAGTACTTC. Its protein product is CASSQGVAGVQETQYF.

The V gene is TRBV5-6, the J gene TRBJ2-1, with a possible D match to TRBD1 (7 bases). The ends were cut back, 4 bases at V and 5 bases at J, with 16 bases in the middle. The CDR3 has 15 amino acids. Per the germline V gene, CDR1 is SGHDT and CDR2 is YYEEEE. For the CDR3, the DNA is TGTGCCAGCAGCCCAGGGGGGAGAGTTGACAATGAGCAGTTCTTC. Translating it yields CASSPGGRVDNEQFF.